The rows below give T cell receptor beta chains drawn from one sample of a study of T cells after yellow fever vaccination. TCRdb redid the calling of the 5' RACE reads with MiXCR, one entry per CDR3 protein. The repertoire consists of 500,000 to 650,000 distinct CDR3 sequences, with roughly 14% occurring once and the leading ten covering more than 13%. The sample in question was PBMCs, obtained on the day of the yellow fever booster vaccination. The receptors here all came from a man aged 30 to 39 who received the YFV17D yellow fever vaccine. Each CDR3 is given with its conserved first and last residue. D genes are given only for firm matches. Part of the rows lack a size; the others show once, few, many or a class for expanded clones.

J gene: TRBJ2-5
clone size: -
D gene: -
V gene: TRBV29-1
CDR3 DNA: TGCAGCGGTGTACAGGGGGAGGGAGAGACCCAGTACTTC
CDR3 protein: CSGVQGEGETQYF

J gene: TRBJ1-1
clone size: few
D gene: -
V gene: TRBV25-1
CDR3 DNA: TGTGCCAGCAGTGCAACCGGGACCCCCTCCCCTGAAGCTTTCTTT
CDR3 protein: CASSATGTPSPEAFF

J gene: TRBJ2-6
clone size: -
D gene: -
V gene: TRBV25-1
CDR3 DNA: TGTGCCAGCAGTGGGGGCCTTGCCTCTGGGGCCAACGTCCTGACTTTC
CDR3 protein: CASSGGLASGANVLTF

J gene: TRBJ2-1
clone size: many
D gene: TRBD1
V gene: TRBV7-2
CDR3 DNA: TGTGCCAGCAGAAAACTCCGGGACAGTACCTACAATGAGCAGTTCTTC
CDR3 protein: CASRKLRDSTYNEQFF

J gene: TRBJ2-1
clone size: -
D gene: TRBD2
V gene: TRBV20-1
CDR3 DNA: TGCAGTGCTAGAGGACTAGCGGAGCAAAATGAGCAGTTCTTC
CDR3 protein: CSARGLAEQNEQFF

J gene: TRBJ2-1
clone size: few
D gene: -
V gene: TRBV24-1
CDR3 DNA: TGTGCCACCAGTGACTCCACGGGAGTAGGATCGATCAATGAGCAGTTCTTC
CDR3 protein: CATSDSTGVGSINEQFF

J gene: TRBJ2-7
clone size: many
D gene: -
V gene: TRBV20-1
CDR3 DNA: TGCAGTGCTAGCCCAACAATTACCGAGCAGTACTTC
CDR3 protein: CSASPTITEQYF

J gene: TRBJ2-5
clone size: -
D gene: TRBD2
V gene: TRBV20-1
CDR3 DNA: TGCAGTGCCGCGACTAGCGGGTACCAAGAGACCCAGTACTTC
CDR3 protein: CSAATSGYQETQYF

J gene: TRBJ2-1
clone size: few
D gene: -
V gene: TRBV20-1
CDR3 DNA: TGCAGTGCTAGAGATTGGGGGCCTAACTACAATGAGCAGTTCTTC
CDR3 protein: CSARDWGPNYNEQFF

J gene: TRBJ2-4
clone size: -
D gene: TRBD2
V gene: TRBV2
CDR3 DNA: TGTGCCAGCAGCGATCCGGGACTAGCGGGAAAAGGAAACATTCAGTACTTC
CDR3 protein: CASSDPGLAGKGNIQYF

J gene: TRBJ2-1
clone size: few
D gene: -
V gene: TRBV5-1
CDR3 DNA: TGCGCCAGCAGCAGAGTTAGCGAGGGCTCCGATGAGCAGTTCTTC
CDR3 protein: CASSRVSEGSDEQFF

J gene: TRBJ2-4
clone size: few
D gene: TRBD2
V gene: TRBV9
CDR3 DNA: TGTGCCAGCAGCGCGGGGCTAGCGGGAGGTATGGACATTCAGTACTTC
CDR3 protein: CASSAGLAGGMDIQYF

J gene: TRBJ2-3
clone size: few
D gene: -
V gene: TRBV7-2
CDR3 DNA: TGTGCCAGCAGCCCCCCAAGCGGGAGGACAGGGGATACGCAGTATTTT
CDR3 protein: CASSPPSGRTGDTQYF

J gene: TRBJ2-3
clone size: -
D gene: TRBD2
V gene: TRBV7-8
CDR3 DNA: TGTGCCAGCACCCTAGGACTAGCGGGCTCCACAGATACGCAGTATTTT
CDR3 protein: CASTLGLAGSTDTQYF

J gene: TRBJ2-7
clone size: -
D gene: -
V gene: TRBV7-2
CDR3 DNA: TGTGCCAGCAGCTTAGATGCGGGGTCCTACGAGCAGTACTTC
CDR3 protein: CASSLDAGSYEQYF

J gene: TRBJ1-1
clone size: many
D gene: -
V gene: TRBV29-1
CDR3 DNA: TGCAGCGGGGGGGAGAACACTGAAGCTTTCTTT
CDR3 protein: CSGGENTEAFF

J gene: TRBJ2-7
clone size: few
D gene: -
V gene: TRBV5-4
CDR3 DNA: TGTGCCAGCAGCCCAGGCGGGACTTATAGCGAGCAGTACTTC
CDR3 protein: CASSPGGTYSEQYF

J gene: TRBJ1-1
clone size: few
D gene: TRBD1
V gene: TRBV29-1
CDR3 DNA: TGCAGCGTCGGGACAGCCAGAGCTTTCTTT
CDR3 protein: CSVGTARAFF

J gene: TRBJ2-1
clone size: few
D gene: TRBD2
V gene: TRBV7-3
CDR3 DNA: TGTGCCAGCAGCTTAGTGCGGGGACTAGCGAACAATGAGCAGTTCTTC
CDR3 protein: CASSLVRGLANNEQFF

J gene: TRBJ1-3
clone size: -
D gene: -
V gene: TRBV4-3
CDR3 DNA: TGCGCCAGCAGCCAAGCGGCGGTTACTGGAAACACCATATATTTT
CDR3 protein: CASSQAAVTGNTIYF

J gene: TRBJ2-4
clone size: -
D gene: TRBD1
V gene: TRBV7-9
CDR3 DNA: TGTGCGCTCGAGATAAAACAGGGGACGGAAGACATTCAGTACTTC
CDR3 protein: CALEIKQGTEDIQYF

J gene: TRBJ2-1
clone size: -
D gene: TRBD1
V gene: TRBV20-1
CDR3 DNA: TGCAGTGCTAGATCGGGACAGTACAATGAGCAGTTCTTC
CDR3 protein: CSARSGQYNEQFF

J gene: TRBJ2-7
clone size: -
D gene: TRBD1
V gene: TRBV7-9
CDR3 DNA: TGTGCCAGCAGCTTAGGGGACAGGGGGCCGGACGAGCAGTACTTC
CDR3 protein: CASSLGDRGPDEQYF

J gene: TRBJ2-3
clone size: few
D gene: TRBD2
V gene: TRBV20-1
CDR3 DNA: TGCAGTGCCCGTAACCTCCAAGCGGGGGCCTCAGATACGCAGTATTTT
CDR3 protein: CSARNLQAGASDTQYF

J gene: TRBJ1-4
clone size: -
D gene: TRBD1
V gene: TRBV11-2
CDR3 DNA: TGTGCCAGCAGCTTAGGGGGCGGAGGGGGCGTTGGTGAAAAACTGTTTTTT
CDR3 protein: CASSLGGGGGVGEKLFF

J gene: TRBJ2-7
clone size: few
D gene: -
V gene: TRBV9
CDR3 DNA: TGTGCCAGCAGCGTAGACCTAGCAAGGTACGAGCAGTACTTC
CDR3 protein: CASSVDLARYEQYF

J gene: TRBJ2-4
clone size: few
D gene: -
V gene: TRBV25-1
CDR3 DNA: TGTGCCAGCAGTCCCGGAAACATTCAGTACTTC
CDR3 protein: CASSPGNIQYF

J gene: TRBJ1-2
clone size: -
D gene: -
V gene: TRBV4-3
CDR3 DNA: TGCGCCAGCAGCCAAGACTTCCAGGCAGATAACTATGGCTACACCTTC
CDR3 protein: CASSQDFQADNYGYTF

J gene: TRBJ2-1
clone size: -
D gene: -
V gene: TRBV10-3
CDR3 DNA: TGTGCCATCAGTGAGGGGGGTAACGTACGGTACAATGAGCAGTTCTTC
CDR3 protein: CAISEGGNVRYNEQFF

J gene: TRBJ2-2
clone size: -
D gene: -
V gene: TRBV21-1
CDR3 DNA: TGTGCCAGCAGCCCAAGGAGTAACGGGGAGCTGTTTTTT
CDR3 protein: CASSPRSNGELFF

J gene: TRBJ2-1
clone size: -
D gene: TRBD1
V gene: TRBV10-3
CDR3 DNA: TGTGCCATCAGTGGGGGACAGCCTTTGTTTAATGAGCAGTTCTTC
CDR3 protein: CAISGGQPLFNEQFF

J gene: TRBJ2-4
clone size: few
D gene: -
V gene: TRBV29-1
CDR3 DNA: TGCAGCGTTGAGGGACAGCGGGGGGCCAAAAACATTCAGTACTTC
CDR3 protein: CSVEGQRGAKNIQYF

J gene: TRBJ2-5
clone size: few
D gene: -
V gene: TRBV20-1
CDR3 DNA: TGCAGTGCTAGAAGGGGGGGTCAAGAGACCCAGTACTTC
CDR3 protein: CSARRGGQETQYF

J gene: TRBJ2-5
clone size: -
D gene: -
V gene: TRBV3-1
CDR3 DNA: TGTGCCAGCAGCCAAGAGCTAAGGGCCCGTGCAGAGACCCAGTACTTC
CDR3 protein: CASSQELRARAETQYF

J gene: TRBJ2-3
clone size: many
D gene: -
V gene: TRBV7-2
CDR3 DNA: TGTGCCAGCAGCACAGATACGCAGTATTTT
CDR3 protein: CASSTDTQYF

J gene: TRBJ2-5
clone size: -
D gene: TRBD2
V gene: TRBV9
CDR3 DNA: TGTGCCAGCAGCATCGAAGCGGGACGGAGCGGCGAGACCCAGTACTTC
CDR3 protein: CASSIEAGRSGETQYF

J gene: TRBJ2-1
clone size: -
D gene: TRBD2
V gene: TRBV12-3/TRBV12-4
CDR3 DNA: TGTGCCAGCAGTTTAGGGGGGACTAGCGGGAGAGGTAATGAGCAGTTCTTC
CDR3 protein: CASSLGGTSGRGNEQFF

J gene: TRBJ2-5
clone size: few
D gene: TRBD1
V gene: TRBV9
CDR3 DNA: TGTGCCAGCAGCACTGCCCCGGGACAGAGGGGAGAGACCCAGTACTTC
CDR3 protein: CASSTAPGQRGETQYF

J gene: TRBJ1-3
clone size: few
D gene: -
V gene: TRBV7-8
CDR3 DNA: TGTGCCAGCAGCTTAGGAGGAGGAGGTACGGGCAACACCATATATTTT
CDR3 protein: CASSLGGGGTGNTIYF

J gene: TRBJ2-1
clone size: few
D gene: TRBD2
V gene: TRBV20-1
CDR3 DNA: TGCAGTGCTAGGTCTAGCGGCTACAATGAGCAGTTCTTC
CDR3 protein: CSARSSGYNEQFF

J gene: TRBJ1-6
clone size: many
D gene: TRBD1
V gene: TRBV27
CDR3 DNA: TGTGCCAGCAGTTTGGACAGGGGTGGTTCACCCCTCCACTTT
CDR3 protein: CASSLDRGGSPLHF

J gene: TRBJ2-4
clone size: few
D gene: -
V gene: TRBV20-1
CDR3 DNA: TGCAGTGCCAGAGCGGGTGGAGCCAAAAACATTCAGTACTTC
CDR3 protein: CSARAGGAKNIQYF

J gene: TRBJ2-7
clone size: -
D gene: TRBD1
V gene: TRBV10-3
CDR3 DNA: TGTGCCATCAGTGAGCAGGGGGCCCACGAGCAGTACTTC
CDR3 protein: CAISEQGAHEQYF

J gene: TRBJ2-3
clone size: many
D gene: TRBD1
V gene: TRBV4-3
CDR3 DNA: TGCGCCAGCAGCCAGGACAGGGTATTAGCAGATACGCAGTATTTT
CDR3 protein: CASSQDRVLADTQYF

J gene: TRBJ2-5
clone size: few
D gene: -
V gene: TRBV11-2
CDR3 DNA: TGTGCCAGCAGCTCGCCCCAACGAACTCTAGCGAAAGAAGAGACCCAGTACTTC
CDR3 protein: CASSSPQRTLAKEETQYF

J gene: TRBJ1-5
clone size: -
D gene: -
V gene: TRBV6-1
CDR3 DNA: TGTGCCAGCAGGGGGGGGGAGGGCAATCAGCCCCAGCATTTT
CDR3 protein: CASRGGEGNQPQHF

J gene: TRBJ2-4
clone size: -
D gene: TRBD1
V gene: TRBV28
CDR3 DNA: TGTGCCAGCCTTGGACAGGGAGACATTCAGTACTTC
CDR3 protein: CASLGQGDIQYF

J gene: TRBJ2-3
clone size: -
D gene: -
V gene: TRBV5-1
CDR3 DNA: TGCGCCAGCAGCTTTATGACTATGCAGGCCACAGATACGCAGTATTTT
CDR3 protein: CASSFMTMQATDTQYF